The sequence of this T cell receptor (beta chain) was determined in a study of T cells in narcolepsy. TCRdb's copy holds only in-frame clones and misses some; the assay was immunoSEQ multiplex PCR. The data show more than 30,000 clones, around 83% seen once. This CDR3 spans 15 amino acids. V lost 5 bases and J lost 3, with 16 bases in between. Germline V lookup: CDR1 MNHEY, CDR2 SMNVEV (reference sequence). The sequenced sample was memory (CD45RA-) CD4+ T cells from blood. The chain employs TRBV27 and TRBJ2-5; perhaps D is TRBD1 or TRBD2 (7 bases each). The receptor's source is a human donor in good health. The CDR3 reads CASSPQTGREETQYF. CDR3 sequence (DNA): TGTGCCAGCAGTCCACAGACAGGGAGGGAAGAGACCCAGTACTTC.